The 26 T cell receptor beta chains below come from one sample, sequenced in a study of blood T cells in healthy people across ages. A J-beta primer mix and a sample-barcoded 5' primer were used in a second PCR of about 7 to 12 cycles. TCRdb analysed the 5' RACE reads with MiXCR anew, one entry per CDR3 protein. The sample holds 1.5 million to 2 million distinct CDR3 sequences, roughly 27% seen once. The sequenced material came from blood. The receptor source for this set is a woman younger than 45 in good health.

Worth noting for this clonotype: This may arise from a read error, as a much more abundant clone is one base away. The gene calls are TRBV20-1 and TRBJ2-7; perhaps D is TRBD1 or TRBD2 (5 bases each). Looked up from germline, CDR1 is DFQATT and CDR2 is SNEGSKA (reference sequence). This CDR3 comprises 15 residues. The CDR3 spells CSALSRDLSSYKQYF. The CDR3 DNA follows: TGCAGTGCTTTATCCCGGGACCTAAGCTCCTACAAGCAGTACTTC.

This clonotype appeared many times. This chain connects TRBV14 to TRBJ1-2; 7 nucleotides agree with TRBD1. With V trimmed by 3 bases and J by 5 bases, 12 bases remained unmatched. This CDR3 region has 16 residues. Germline CDR1 is SGHDN and CDR2 is FVKESK. CDR3 residues: CASSQETGSYSYGYTF. DNA of the CDR3: TGTGCCAGCAGCCAGGAGACAGGGTCCTACTCTTATGGCTACACCTTC.

This chain connects TRBV5-1 to TRBJ1-2; maybe TRBD1 (5 bases). The CDR3 totals 12 residues. Germline values: CDR1 SGHRS, CDR2 YFSETQ. The germline V and J ends were trimmed by 7 bases and 4 bases, with 11 bases remaining between them. The CDR3 nucleotides are TGCGCCAGCCGAGACACAGGCTATGGCTACACCTTC. Translated: CASRDTGYGYTF.

Only a few counts were recorded for this clonotype. V is TRBV29-1 and J is TRBJ1-1; D call uncertain. The V gene's germline CDR1 is SQVTM and CDR2 ANQGSEA. The length of the CDR3 is 13 residues. Trimming took off 8 bases at V and 4 bases at J, with 17 bases between the two ends. This CDR3 reads CSTRESLVTEAFF. For the CDR3, the DNA is TGCAGCACCCGTGAAAGTTTGGTCACTGAAGCTTTCTTT.

The genes are TRBV6-6 and TRBJ2-5; the match to TRBD1 covers 8 bases. After removal of 2 bases from V and 1 base from J, the junction contained 3 bases not matched to a gene. The CDR3 loop spans 15 amino acids. CDR1 is MNHNY and CDR2 is SVGAGI in the germline V gene (reference sequence). The CDR3 nucleotides are TGTGCCAGCAGTTACCCACAGGGGGTCCAAGAGACCCAGTACTTC. Its protein product is CASSYPQGVQETQYF.

This clonotype was detected ten times or more. The chain is built from TRBV20-1 and TRBJ2-1; D not certain. Germline-derived CDR1 and CDR2 are DFQATT and SNEGSKA (reference sequence). This CDR3 is built from 13 residues. The ends were cut back, 4 bases at V and 7 bases at J, with 14 bases in the middle. The CDR3 is CSAINPGRNEQFF. CDR3 bases: TGCAGTGCTATTAATCCGGGCAGAAATGAGCAGTTCTTC.

Of note for this clonotype: A junction boundary mismatches the germline segment, possibly from a read error. The CDR3 bases are TGCACCAGCAGTGAGTCGGGGGAGATAGATGGCGAGCAGTACTTC. It specifies CTSSESGEIDGEQYF. The chain couples TRBV10-2 to TRBJ2-7, with D maybe TRBD2 (6 bases). The germline gives CDR1 WSHSY, CDR2 SAAADI. The length of the CDR3 is 15 residues.

Ten or more counts support this clonotype. The chain is built from TRBV4-1 and TRBJ1-1; perhaps TRBD1 as D (6 bases). The CDR3 is 15 amino acids. Germline values: CDR1 MGHRA, CDR2 YSYEKL. The V end lost 4 bases, the J end lost 6 bases, and 18 bases lay between the germline ends. The CDR3 protein is CASSPEGTGIPEAFF. CDR3 sequence (DNA): TGCGCCAGCAGCCCAGAGGGAACAGGGATCCCTGAAGCTTTCTTT.

Only a few counts were recorded for this clonotype. This sequence joins TRBV12-3 or TRBV12-4 and TRBJ2-4; D unclear. V lost 1 base to trimming and J lost 7 bases, with 11 bases between them. The CDR3 spans 14 residues. DNA of the CDR3: TGTGCCAGCAGTTTAGATAGTAGATGGAACATTCAGTACTTC. The encoded protein is CASSLDSRWNIQYF.

This clonotype was observed a handful of times. The chain has TRBV4-3 and TRBJ1-2, with D perhaps matching TRBD1 (6 bases). The CDR3 spans 15 residues. Trimming shortened V by 1 base and J by 4 bases, and 13 bases separated the two germline ends. The V gene's germline CDR1 is LGHNA and CDR2 YSLEER. In nucleotides, the CDR3 is TGCGCCAGCAGCCAAGGGGACACGGCAACCTATGGCTACACCTTC. Its protein product is CASSQGDTATYGYTF.

In its sample, this clonotype was seen a few times. This chain links TRBV6-2 or TRBV6-3 with TRBJ1-1; D gene ambiguous. Trimming took 0 bases from V and 7 from J, leaving 12 bases between them. Germline V gives CDR1 MNHEY, CDR2 SVGEGT. The CDR3 is made up of 14 amino acids. Here the CDR3 DNA reads TGTGCCAGCAGTTACTCGACCCAGGTGAGTGAAGCTTTCTTT. The encoded protein is CASSYSTQVSEAFF.

This chain joins TRBV6-6 and TRBJ1-1; unclear D gene. Trimming cost V 0 bases and J 4 bases, with 18 bases left between them. CDR3 length: 17 amino acids. The germline V gene has CDR1 MNHNY and CDR2 SVGAGI (reference sequence). This CDR3 reads CASSYSIGSQPLTEAFF. DNA of the CDR3: TGTGCCAGCAGTTACTCGATTGGGAGTCAACCCCTCACTGAAGCTTTCTTT.

This clonotype was seen at least ten times. V usage is TRBV20-1 and J usage is TRBJ2-7, with 14 nucleotides matching TRBD2. The CDR3 has 17 residues. The trim removed 5 bases at V and 4 bases at J, leaving 13 bases unmatched. Germline V gene lookup returns CDR1 DFQATT and CDR2 SNEGSKA (reference sequence). The CDR3 DNA is TGCAGTGCTCGGGGACCCGGGACTAGCGGGGGTGGATACGAGCAGTACTTC. It is translated as CSARGPGTSGGGYEQYF.

A few counts support this clonotype. The chain has TRBV3-1 and TRBJ2-1; D tentatively fits TRBD1 or TRBD2 (5 bases each). The V gene's germline CDR1 is LGHDT and CDR2 YNNKEL (reference sequence). This CDR3 contains 13 residues. Trimming took 1 base from V and 13 from J, leaving 14 bases between them. Here the CDR3 DNA reads TGTGCCAGCAGCCAAGCTCGGGACGAGGTCCAGTTCTTC. It is translated as CASSQARDEVQFF.

This sequence joins TRBV29-1 and TRBJ2-7, with 8 nucleotides matching TRBD1. The J call is uncertain, as TRBJ2-5 better fits the DNA end. Germline loops: CDR1 SQVTM, CDR2 ANQGSEA. The CDR3 totals 15 residues. The CDR3 nucleotides are TGCAGCGTTGATAACGGACAGGGATTCAAAGAGACCCAGTACTTC. It encodes CSVDNGQGFKETQYF.

This rearrangement joins TRBV12-3 or TRBV12-4 to TRBJ2-3; no definite D call. The CDR3 consists of 16 residues. V lost 6 bases and J 6 bases, leaving 22 bases between the germline ends. The CDR3 region has the DNA TGTGCCAGCAGCCCCTCCCCAGCGCGAAACGTCGATACGCAGTATTTT. This encodes CASSPSPARNVDTQYF.

This clonotype appeared a few times. The chain combines TRBV6-5 with TRBJ1-2, with a possible D match to TRBD1 (6 bases). Trimming removed 0 bases at V and 8 bases at J, with 16 bases between. The CDR3 sequence is 15 residues long. Germline V gene lookup returns CDR1 MNHEY and CDR2 SVGAGI. The CDR3 spells CASSYSTLGASGYTF. As DNA, the CDR3 is TGTGCCAGCAGTTACTCTACCCTGGGGGCGAGCGGCTACACCTTC.

For this clonotype: One junction end does not reproduce the germline sequence, and a read error may be involved. The rearrangement joins TRBV7-3 to TRBJ2-3; D gene ambiguous. Germline lookup yields CDR1 SGHTA and CDR2 FQGTGA. CDR3 length equals 14 residues. The CDR3 region has the DNA TGTGCCAGCAGCTTATCGAATAGAGCAGATACGCAGGATTTT. The encoded protein is CASSLSNRADTQDF.

CDR3 loop: CASSGSGGGQETQYF. CDR3 sequence (DNA): TGTGCCAGCAGTGGGTCGGGAGGGGGCCAAGAGACCCAGTACTTC. The rearrangement uses TRBV25-1 and TRBJ2-5, with 8 positions matching TRBD2. After removal of 4 bases from V and 1 base from J, the junction contained 5 bases not matched to a gene. Germline V lookup: CDR1 MGHDK, CDR2 SYGVNS. The CDR3 sequence is 15 residues long.

V usage is TRBV15 and J usage is TRBJ2-2, with TRBD1 as a possible D gene (6 bases). With 3 bases removed from V and 0 bases from J, the gap between germline ends came to 11 bases. The germline CDR1 and CDR2 sequences are LNHNV and YYDKDF (reference sequence). CDR3 length equals 16 residues. CDR3 coding DNA: TGTGCCACCAGCAGTGAAGGGGGTTCGAACACCGGGGAGCTGTTTTTT. Translation gives CATSSEGGSNTGELFF. The entire variable domain, with the rest obtained from reference TRBV15 and TRBJ2-2, is as follows: DAMVIQNPRYQVTQFGKPVTLSCSQTLNHNVMYWYQQKSSQAPKLLFHYYDKDFNNEADTPDNFQSRRPNTSFCFLDIRSPGLGDTAMYLCATSSEGGSNTGELFFGEGSRLTVL.

Note on this clonotype: One junction end does not reproduce the germline sequence, and a read error may be involved. This chain uses TRBV4-3 with TRBJ2-3; D perhaps matches TRBD1 (5 bases). The CDR3 is made up of 15 amino acids. From germline, CDR1 is LGHNA and CDR2 YSLEER. CDR3 DNA: TGCGCCAGCAGCCAAGACCTAGAACAGGCAGATACGCTGTATTTT. The encoded protein is CASSQDLEQADTLYF.

The chain links TRBV2 to TRBJ2-5; D possibly matches TRBD1 or TRBD2 (5 bases each). Germline V gene lookup returns CDR1 SNHLY and CDR2 FYNNEI. This CDR3 has 15 residues. The V end was cut by 7 bases, the J end by 4 bases, with 19 bases between. The CDR3 nucleotides read TGTGCCAGCATCAAGGGACCTTTGCCGGGAGAGACCCAGTACTTC. This translates into CASIKGPLPGETQYF. Based on the CDR3 plus reference TRBV2 and TRBJ2-5, the full variable domain is EPEVTQTPSHQVTQMGQEVILRCVPISNHLYFYWYRQILGQKVEFLVSFYNNEISEKSEIFDDQFSVERPDGSNFTLKIRSTKLEDSAMYFCASIKGPLPGETQYFGPGTRLLVL.

The chain recombines TRBV6-5 with TRBJ1-5, with D possibly being TRBD1 (5 bases). The CDR3 has 13 amino acids. The V gene lost 8 bases and the J gene lost 5 bases, with 13 bases spanning the gap. Germline loops: CDR1 MNHEY, CDR2 SVGAGI. In nucleotides, the CDR3 is TGTGCCAGCTCCCGGACATCCGATCAGCCCCAGCATTTT. Translated, it gives CASSRTSDQPQHF.

As to this clonotype: This may come from a read error, since a much larger clone is one base off. The chain employs TRBV24-1 and TRBJ2-7; D gene ambiguous. Germline assignment: CDR1 KGHDR and CDR2 SFDVKD. CDR3 length: 11 amino acids. V lost 5 bases, J lost 7 bases, and 8 bases lay in between. CDR3 in amino acids: CATSADNEQYF. The CDR3 DNA follows: TGTGCCACCAGTGCTGACAATGAGCAGTACTTC.

There are many counts of this clonotype. The chain recombines TRBV10-3 with TRBJ2-3, with TRBD2 as a possible D gene (5 bases). The CDR3 sequence is 13 residues long. V was trimmed by 7 bases and J by 2 bases, leaving 10 bases between them. Germline CDR1 and CDR2: ENHRY and SYGVKD. CDR3 DNA: TGTGCCATCAAAGGGAGATTCACAGATACGCAGTATTTT. Translation gives CAIKGRFTDTQYF.

Comments on this clonotype: A clone one base away is much larger, so this may be a read error. The gene calls are TRBV10-3 and TRBJ2-1, with D tentatively TRBD1 or TRBD2 (5 bases each). The J call may be faulty, since TRBJ2-7 better matches the DNA end. The CDR3 has 15 amino acids. Germline loops: CDR1 ENHRY, CDR2 SYGVKD. CDR3: CAISGSGKRGNEQYF. For the CDR3, the DNA is TGTGCCATCAGTGGCTCGGGGAAGAGGGGCAATGAGCAGTACTTC.